The 10 T cell receptor beta chains below all came from one sample that was sequenced in a study of regulatory T cells in long-lasting Graves disease (dated by TCRdb to the early 2020s). Receptor amplification or capture employed multiplex PCR. Sequencing was performed on an Illumina HiSeq 4000. TCR beta libraries were built with iRepertoire HTBI primers and Arm-PCR amplification of CDR3 regions. TCRdb reworked the public reads: Q25 trimming with fastp, MiXCR clone assembly, productive beta chains retained. CDR3 protein duplicates are merged, each entry listing the most common genes and DNA. For this sample there are about 540,000 distinct CDR3 sequences; about 13% appear just once. Jointly, the top ten make up 10% of the sample. The time point label, as the study defines it: newly diagnosed GD, antithyroid drugs for less than 3 months. For both TCR sequencing and RNA sequencing, RNA was extracted from PBMCs in TRIzol.

The data were also submitted as part of a second study, on T cells in Graves' hyperthyroidism and ophthalmopathy.

Sequencing used peripheral blood mononuclear cells (PBMCs), obtained at new diagnosis, from a patient treated with antithyroid drugs. The source of these receptors is a man younger than 40 with Graves disease. Donor details come from another sample of the same person, matched by shared clones.

The sample holds a few counts of this clonotype. One end of the junction is discordant with germline, which a read error may explain. V gene TRBV20-1 combines with J gene TRBJ2-3; D assignment may be TRBD1 or TRBD2 (6 bases each). This CDR3 is 15 amino acids long. Germline V gene sequence: CDR1 DFQATT, CDR2 SNEGSKA (reference sequence). In DNA form, the CDR3 reads TGCAGTACTAGGGGTGGGGGGCATCCCACAGATACGCAGTATTTT. Amino acid sequence: CSTRGGGHPTDTQYF.

This clonotype was counted ten times or more. V is TRBV12-3 or TRBV12-4 and J is TRBJ2-7; D uncertain. The CDR3 runs to 12 residues. V gave up 4 bases and J gave up 3 bases, with 7 bases separating them. CDR3 loop: CASSSPSYEQYF. CDR3 DNA sequence: TGTGCCAGCAGTTCGCCGAGCTACGAGCAGTACTTC.

This clonotype appeared many times. CDR3 coding DNA: TGCAGTGCTAGAGGCCAATCTGAAGCTTTCTTT. Its protein is CSARGQSEAFF. The rearrangement joins TRBV20-1 to TRBJ1-1; D is unresolved. V lost 1 base to trimming and J lost 6 bases, with 6 bases between them. The CDR3 contains 11 residues. The germline V gene encodes CDR1 DFQATT and CDR2 SNEGSKA (reference sequence).

This clonotype was seen a few times. The chain is built from TRBV18 and TRBJ2-7, with 10 bases fitting TRBD2. From germline, CDR1 is KGHSH and CDR2 LQKENI. The J segment lost 6 bases and the V segment lost 3 bases, leaving 8 bases of the junction unmatched. This CDR3 contains 15 residues. CDR3 amino acids: CASSPSSGSLGEQYF. The DNA of the CDR3 is TGTGCCAGCTCACCCTCTAGCGGGAGCTTGGGCGAGCAGTACTTC.

Worth noting for this clonotype: This clone may be a read error of a much larger clone one base away. This chain joins TRBV7-6 and TRBJ1-1; the D gene is possibly TRBD1 (5 bases). Trimming took 2 bases from V and 4 from J, leaving 14 bases between them. The CDR3 length is 15 residues. Looked up from germline, CDR1 is SGHVS and CDR2 is FNYEAQ. In DNA form, the CDR3 reads TGTGCCAGCAGCTTACCAGACAGTGACGGCACTGAAGCTTTCTTT. This encodes CASSLPDSDGTEAFF.

This clonotype was counted at least ten times. The genes are TRBV12-3 or TRBV12-4 and TRBJ2-7; 15 bases agree with TRBD2. The CDR3 sequence is 19 residues long. J lost 3 bases, V lost 3 bases, and 12 bases had no gene match. The CDR3 region has the DNA TGTGCCAGCAGTTTGAGGACTAGCGGGAGGGCCGCAGGTAGCTACGAGCAGTACTTC. Protein sequence: CASSLRTSGRAAGSYEQYF.

This clonotype was counted at least ten times. The V and J genes are TRBV11-3 and TRBJ2-1; D remains unclear. Trimming left V 5 bases short and J 5 bases short, with 4 bases between. The CDR3 length is 11 residues. The germline CDR1 and CDR2 sequences are SGHNT and YENEEA. CDR3 amino acids: CASSRNNEQFF. CDR3 nucleotide sequence: TGTGCCAGCAGCCGAAACAATGAGCAGTTCTTC.

The chain uses TRBV18 and TRBJ1-4; perhaps TRBD1 as D (5 bases). The germline CDR1 and CDR2 sequences are KGHSH and LQKENI. V lost 6 bases to trimming and J lost 0 bases, with 23 bases between them. This CDR3 is 19 amino acids long. The CDR3 here is CASSLNRMGGSATNEKLFF. The CDR3 nucleotides are TGTGCCAGCTCGCTTAACAGGATGGGAGGCTCTGCAACTAATGAAAAACTGTTTTTT.

The rearrangement links TRBV28 to TRBJ2-2; 8 positions agree with TRBD2. This CDR3 comprises 16 residues. Germline V gene data show CDR1 as MDHEN and CDR2 as SYDVKM. The V gene end was trimmed by 3 bases and the J gene end by 5 bases; junction bases not matched to a gene: 8. The CDR3 region has the DNA TGTGCCAGCAGTTTCATGAGGGCTAGCGGGACCGGGGAGCTGTTTTTT. Its protein product is CASSFMRASGTGELFF.

This clonotype appeared a few times. Likely a read error: the CDR3 ends without its conserved phenylalanine or tryptophan. This rearrangement joins TRBV6-1 to TRBJ2-2; TRBD2 is a possible D gene (6 bases). Germline lookup yields CDR1 MNHNS and CDR2 SASEGT. The length of the CDR3 is 13 residues. V shed 6 bases and J shed 6 bases, with 11 bases lying between them. CDR3 region: CASRRGLSGELFS. The DNA of the CDR3 is TGTGCCAGCAGGCGGGGTCTATCCGGGGAGCTGTTTTCT.